This T cell receptor beta chain was identified during a study of blood T cell repertoires in COVID-19. Using immunoSEQ multiplex PCR, the repertoire was profiled, and TCRdb retains in-frame clones only, with some absent. The table records about 170,000 clones, roughly 84% of them present only once. CDR3 length: 13 residues. V shed 5 bases, J shed 2 bases, and the junction held 1 base outside the gene matches. The germline V gene has CDR1 SQVTM and CDR2 ANQGSEA. This clone was seen more than once but under ten times. Specimen: peripheral blood. This rearrangement joins TRBV29-1 to TRBJ1-3; 9 bases map to TRBD1. This clonotype was obtained from a man in his 70s with active or convalescent COVID-19. The CDR3 here is CSVRQGAGNTIYF. In DNA form, the CDR3 reads TGCAGCGTTAGACAGGGGGCTGGAAACACCATATATTTT.